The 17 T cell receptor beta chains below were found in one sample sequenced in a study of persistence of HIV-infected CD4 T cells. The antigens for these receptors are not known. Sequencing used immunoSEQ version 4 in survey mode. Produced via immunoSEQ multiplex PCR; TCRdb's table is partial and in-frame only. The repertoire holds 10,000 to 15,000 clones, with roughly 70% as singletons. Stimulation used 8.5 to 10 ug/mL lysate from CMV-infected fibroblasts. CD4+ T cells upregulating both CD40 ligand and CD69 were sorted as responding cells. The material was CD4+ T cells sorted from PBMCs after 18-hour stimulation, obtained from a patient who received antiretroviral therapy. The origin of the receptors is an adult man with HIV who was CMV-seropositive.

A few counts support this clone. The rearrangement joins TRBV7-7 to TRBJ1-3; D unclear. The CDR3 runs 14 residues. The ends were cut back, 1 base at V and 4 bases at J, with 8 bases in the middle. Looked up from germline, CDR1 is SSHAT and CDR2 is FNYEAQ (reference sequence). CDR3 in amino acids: CASSLEGFGNTIYF. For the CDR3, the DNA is TGTGCCAGCAGCTTAGAGGGTTTCGGAAACACCATATATTTT.

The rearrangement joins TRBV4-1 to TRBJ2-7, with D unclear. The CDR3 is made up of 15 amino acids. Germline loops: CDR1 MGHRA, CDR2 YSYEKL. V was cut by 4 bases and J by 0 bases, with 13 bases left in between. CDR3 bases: TGCGCCAGCAGCCGACCACCCGGGCCCTCCTACGAGCAGTACTTC. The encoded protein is CASSRPPGPSYEQYF.

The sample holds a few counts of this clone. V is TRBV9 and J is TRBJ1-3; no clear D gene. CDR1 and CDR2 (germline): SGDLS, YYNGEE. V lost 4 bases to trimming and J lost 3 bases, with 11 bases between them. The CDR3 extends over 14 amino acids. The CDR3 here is CASSSQALGNTIYF. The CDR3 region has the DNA TGTGCCAGCAGCTCCCAGGCCCTTGGAAACACCATATATTTT.

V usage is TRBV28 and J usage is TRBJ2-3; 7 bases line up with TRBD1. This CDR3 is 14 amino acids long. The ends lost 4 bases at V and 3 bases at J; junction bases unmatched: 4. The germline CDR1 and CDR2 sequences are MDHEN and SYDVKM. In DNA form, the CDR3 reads TGTGCCAGCAGTTCAGGGGGATCGACAGATACGCAGTATTTT. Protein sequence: CASSSGGSTDTQYF.

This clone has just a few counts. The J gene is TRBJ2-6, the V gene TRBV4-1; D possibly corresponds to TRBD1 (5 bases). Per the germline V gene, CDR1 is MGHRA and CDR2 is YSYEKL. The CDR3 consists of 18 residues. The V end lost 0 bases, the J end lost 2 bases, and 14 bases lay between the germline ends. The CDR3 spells CASSQDPGMSPGANVLTF. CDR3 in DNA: TGCGCCAGCAGCCAAGATCCAGGGATGTCCCCTGGGGCCAACGTCCTGACTTTC.

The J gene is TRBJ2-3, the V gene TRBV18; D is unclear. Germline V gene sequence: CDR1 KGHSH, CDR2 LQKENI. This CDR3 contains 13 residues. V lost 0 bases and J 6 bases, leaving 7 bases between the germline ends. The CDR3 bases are TGTGCCAGCTCACCACCCACGAGGGATACGCAGTATTTT. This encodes CASSPPTRDTQYF.

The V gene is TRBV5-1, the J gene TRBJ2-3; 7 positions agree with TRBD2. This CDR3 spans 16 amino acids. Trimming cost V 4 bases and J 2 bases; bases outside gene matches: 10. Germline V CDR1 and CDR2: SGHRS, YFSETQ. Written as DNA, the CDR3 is TGCGCCAGCAGCCGATTCGTGACTAGCAACACAGATACGCAGTATTTT. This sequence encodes CASSRFVTSNTDTQYF.

The CDR3 loop is CASRAGTYNEQFF. Written as DNA, the CDR3 is TGTGCCAGTAGGGCCGGGACGTACAATGAGCAGTTCTTC. J is TRBJ2-1 and V is TRBV19; D is perhaps TRBD1 or TRBD2 (5 bases each). The V end lost 6 bases, the J end lost 4 bases, and 10 bases lay between the germline ends. CDR3 length: 13 amino acids. Germline values: CDR1 LNHDA, CDR2 SQIVND (reference sequence).

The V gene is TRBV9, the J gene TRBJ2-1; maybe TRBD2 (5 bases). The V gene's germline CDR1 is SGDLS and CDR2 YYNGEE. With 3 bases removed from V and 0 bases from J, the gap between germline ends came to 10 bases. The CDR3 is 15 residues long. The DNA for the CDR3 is TGTGCCAGCAGCGCCACTAGTTACTCCTACAATGAGCAGTTCTTC. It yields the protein CASSATSYSYNEQFF.

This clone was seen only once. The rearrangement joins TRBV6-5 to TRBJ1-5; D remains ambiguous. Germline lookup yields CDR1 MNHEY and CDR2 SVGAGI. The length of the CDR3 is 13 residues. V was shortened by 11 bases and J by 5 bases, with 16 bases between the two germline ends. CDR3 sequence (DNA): TGTGCCGAGGCGGAGAGATTCGATCAGCCCCAGCATTTT. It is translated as CAEAERFDQPQHF.

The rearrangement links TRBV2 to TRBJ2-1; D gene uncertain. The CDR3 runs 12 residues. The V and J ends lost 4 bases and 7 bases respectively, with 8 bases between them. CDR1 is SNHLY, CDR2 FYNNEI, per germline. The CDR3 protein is CASSVGWNEQFF. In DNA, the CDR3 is TGTGCCAGCAGTGTGGGGTGGAATGAGCAGTTCTTC.

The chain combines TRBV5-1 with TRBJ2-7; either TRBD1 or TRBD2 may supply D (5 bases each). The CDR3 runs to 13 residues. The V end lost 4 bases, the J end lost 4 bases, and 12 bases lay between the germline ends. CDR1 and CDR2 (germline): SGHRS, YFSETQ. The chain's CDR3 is CASSQGARYEQYF. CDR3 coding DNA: TGCGCCAGCAGCCAGGGAGCCCGATACGAGCAGTACTTC. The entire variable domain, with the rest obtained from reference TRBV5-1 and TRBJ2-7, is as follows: KAGVTQTPRYLIKTRGQQVTLSCSPISGHRSVSWYQQTPGQGLQFLFEYFSETQRNKGNFPGRFSGRQFSNSRSEMNVSTLELGDSALYLCASSQGARYEQYFGPGTRLTVT.

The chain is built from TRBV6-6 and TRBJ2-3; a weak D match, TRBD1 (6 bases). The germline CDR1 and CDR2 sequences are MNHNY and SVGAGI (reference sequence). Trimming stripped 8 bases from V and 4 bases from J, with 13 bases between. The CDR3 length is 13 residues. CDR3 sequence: CASSGVGADTQYF. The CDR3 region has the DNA TGTGCCAGCTCAGGGGTTGGCGCAGATACGCAGTATTTT.

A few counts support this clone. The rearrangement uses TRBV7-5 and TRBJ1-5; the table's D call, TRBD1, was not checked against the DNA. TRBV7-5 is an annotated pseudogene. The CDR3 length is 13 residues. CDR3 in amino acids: CARSTGWDQPQHF. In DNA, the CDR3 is TGTGCCAGAAGCACAGGTTGGGATCAGCCCCAGCATTTT.

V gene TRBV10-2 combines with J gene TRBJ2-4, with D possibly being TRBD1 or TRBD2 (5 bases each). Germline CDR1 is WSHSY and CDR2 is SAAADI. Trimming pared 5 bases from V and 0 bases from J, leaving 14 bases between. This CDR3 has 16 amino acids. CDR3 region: CASSRELTAAKNIQYF. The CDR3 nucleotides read TGCGCCAGCAGTCGGGAATTGACAGCAGCCAAAAACATTCAGTACTTC.

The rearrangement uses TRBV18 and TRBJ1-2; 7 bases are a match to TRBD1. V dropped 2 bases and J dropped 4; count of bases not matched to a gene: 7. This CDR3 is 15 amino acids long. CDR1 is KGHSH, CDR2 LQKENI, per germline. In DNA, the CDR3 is TGTGCCAGCTCACCAGGACAGGCCCTTGGCTATGGCTACACCTTC. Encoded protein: CASSPGQALGYGYTF.

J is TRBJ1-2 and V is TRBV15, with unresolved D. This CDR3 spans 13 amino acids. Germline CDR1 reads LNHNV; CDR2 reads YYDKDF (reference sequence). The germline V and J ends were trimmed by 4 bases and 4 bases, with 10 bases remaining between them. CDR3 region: CATSTDGRYGYTF. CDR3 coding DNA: TGTGCCACCAGCACAGACGGCCGCTATGGCTACACCTTC.